This T cell receptor beta chain is from a study of cytomegalovirus exposure and HLA in healthy donors (dated by TCRdb to 2016 to 2017). Concerning the study at large: According to an earlier analysis of several hundred of the donors, some 170 million T cells yielded over 90 million unique TCR beta sequences and around 280 Gb of sequence data. Roughly 300 gigabases of sequencing data and around 80 million unique TCR sequences made up an early release that covered under 750 HLA-typed donors. The genetic ancestry cluster associated with self-reported Caucasian donors included 81% of the 300 to 450 genotyped donors. The study was designed to test whether signatures of past pathogen exposure could be identified by cataloging public T cell receptors. The study profiled the T cell repertoires of fewer than 850 subjects by immunosequencing and related them to cytomegalovirus serostatus. A separate validation cohort of more than 100 different subjects was used in addition to the 666-subject first cohort. To predict cytomegalovirus infection status, the study brought together high-throughput TCR immunosequencing, statistical association of individual TCRs with disease status, and machine learning. A later analysis re-examined previously published TCR beta repertoires from around 670 donors and added high-resolution HLA genotyping to investigate patterns of TCR occurrence. The later analysis used no new phenotypic data to find candidate immune exposures, relying instead on TCR beta sequences and their occurrence across donors. To decide whether each TCR beta V gene segment behaved as functional or pseudogenic, an earlier analysis of some 600 of the donors relied on high-throughput TCR beta sequencing. Donor age, sex, ethnicity and CMV serostatus were compiled together with the repertoire data. A later genetic analysis used genome-wide SNP genotypes for about 55% of the 666 donors, treating that subset as a discovery cohort. Every repertoire in the discovery cohort had been generated on one and the same sequencing platform. Class I and class II HLA loci were covered by the typing at four-digit resolution. Typing coverage varied by locus: roughly 629-640 donors for A, B, C, DRB1 and DQB1; under 550 for DQA1; about 600 for DPA1; some 470 for DPB1. Several DR-DQ haplotypes were handled as single units for association and clustering because linkage in the cohort was strong. Across 300 to 400 genotyped donors of the cohort, an average of 235,054 unique TCR beta nucleotide sequences per donor were sequenced, and 15% to 20% of those sequences were non-productive. Study-wide findings and limitations: In the study, some 160 TCR beta chains were listed as associated with cytomegalovirus. The authors suggested that the approach could potentially be extended to other disease states and immunological phenotypes. A later analysis associated about 17,000 TCR beta sequences with specific HLA alleles at a false discovery rate of 0.05. The presence/absence analyses assumed that sequencing depth was roughly uniform across donors, and that assumption may not be true. A further reported finding was that TCR beta sequences accurately predicted the HLA-A and HLA-B alleles for most subjects in the first cohort. The cohort was sequenced for TCR beta chains only, and without alpha or paired-chain data the features that could be detected were limited. A later analysis found that HLA-associated TCR beta chains were more clonally expanded and had lower generation probabilities than equally common non-associated chains. Because counts were too low, approximately 15 rarely observed V segments, including chromosome 9 orphons, were excluded from the earlier analysis of roughly 580 of the donors. According to a later analysis, TCR association rates differed among HLA loci, with DRB1 alleles showing the most associated TCRs and HLA-C alleles showing the fewest. While some public TCRs were present in many individuals, most TCR sequences turned up only very rarely across donors. When HLA alleles, especially DR and DQ, strongly co-occurred, attributing TCR associations to individual alleles was difficult. A cluster of highly shared sequence variants was judged likely to represent a technical artifact of the sequencing pipeline. A later genetic analysis associated a missense DCLRE1C variant with V-gene and J-gene trimming of TCR beta chains, and an independent cohort replicated the association. According to a later analysis, most CMV-associated TCR beta chains appeared to be HLA-restricted, and the HLA associations seemed to be driven largely by CMV exposure. According to a later analysis, parvovirus B19, influenza, CMV and Epstein-Barr virus appeared linked to several top co-occurrence clusters. According to a later genetic analysis, donors in an Asian-associated ancestry cluster had fewer N-insertions in productive TCRs than the roughly 700-donor mean. In vitro tests confirmed that a few of the cytomegalovirus-associated TCR beta chains recognize cytomegalovirus antigens. In both the original and validation cohorts, the classifier was reported to diagnose cytomegalovirus status with high specificity and sensitivity. Because some donors lacked HLA typing at each locus, the association tests relied only on the typed subset. Correlated functional status among segregating V segments might reflect linkage disequilibrium, but an unknown experimental factor could not be ruled out. For the cohort, immune exposure information was limited to CMV serostatus. In an earlier analysis of approximately 590 of the donors, most TCR beta V segments appeared in productive rearrangements about 90% or about 30% of the time, broadly matching IMGT annotations.

The library was obtained by the immunoSEQ multiplex PCR assay. The multiplex PCR relied on a mix of 60 forward primers for TCR Vbeta segments and 13 reverse primers for TCR Jbeta segments. The CDR3 region of rearranged TCR beta genes was amplified from genomic DNA with a multiplex PCR assay. The Illumina HiSeq System was used to sequence the amplified TCR beta libraries as 87-base-pair reads. On the authors' methods: A later analysis counted about 80 million unique TCR beta chains across the 650 to 800 repertoires, and 10 million to 12 million of these chains were shared by at least two donors. To remove PCR and sequencing errors, raw reads were error-corrected and collapsed into unique sequences using a nearest-neighbor algorithm that merged closely related sequences. V, D and J gene segments were assigned by aligning CDR3 sequences to IMGT reference sequences. For a sequence to be retained, a match of at least six nucleotides to both a V gene segment and a J gene segment was required. A rearrangement was called productive if the CDR3 had no stop codons and remained in frame with V and J, and every other rearrangement was called non-productive. CDR3 was defined according to IMGT convention as the region running from the second conserved V-encoded cysteine to the conserved J-encoded phenylalanine. In an earlier analysis of 587 of the donors, sequences lacking an unambiguous match to a single V gene segment were excluded. An earlier analysis of several hundred of the donors classified V segments as functional when productive rearrangements were above 56.7% and as segregating when the standard deviation between donors was above 5%. A statistical classification framework was developed to diagnose cytomegalovirus status using the catalog of TCR beta chain sequences. V and J gene assignment, in a later analysis, came from comparing TCR nucleotide sequences with IMGT/GENE-DB human TR gene sequences. In a later analysis, CDR3 sequences and most-parsimonious VDJ recombination scenarios were assigned using the TCRdist pipeline. A later analysis defined each TCR beta chain by its CDR3 amino acid sequence plus V-gene family, and excluded reads lacking a unique V-gene family. As a way to deal with suspected cross-contamination and a sequencing artifact, a later analysis dropped approximately 570 nucleotide sequences that were highly shared and had low generation probability. In a later analysis, a clonal expansion index for each public chain was calculated from normalized within-repertoire ranks of inferred template counts. In a later analysis, generation probabilities were computed using a VDJ recombination model fitted to out-of-frame rearrangements, and the results were checked against IGoR. A later analysis scored TCR-TCR, TCR-HLA and TCR-CMV co-occurrence with hypergeometric tests, applying a repertoire-size bias correction to TCR pairs. A later analysis estimated false discovery rates by permuting HLA or CMV assignments 20 times. A later analysis grouped co-occurring TCRs with DBSCAN, adding TCRdist sequence similarity when clustering within HLA-allele-positive subsets. Repertoires with fewer than 30,000 or more than 120,000 public chains, plus five repertoires with anomalous nucleotide sharing, were excluded from co-occurrence clustering. TCRdb obtained this table from immuneACCESS and retained in-frame rearrangements with V and J assigned. These tables miss some clones; where compared with another copy, unresolved V genes account for less than half of the shortfall, and the remainder is unexplained. For V, J and clone size, that table is used; D and trimming come from the DNA. Present in this sample are fewer than 110,000 clones, over 70% of which were seen just once. The ten biggest clones cover 2% to 2.5% of the sample.

The cohort comprised under 700 healthy bone marrow donors. At the time of sampling, all cohort members were nominally healthy, though unrecorded immune exposures were likely present. The donor tested CMV seronegative, placing the donor among the 350 or so seronegative members of the cohort. A peripheral blood sample was provided by each donor, and peripheral blood mononuclear cells were used for TCR beta sequencing. The Qiagen DNeasy Blood Extraction Kit was used to extract genomic DNA from the blood cell samples. Concerning this clone: There is no known antigen for this receptor. Base qualities are not provided; no much larger clone lies one nucleotide away.

The receptor's source is a man in his thirties or forties in good health and CMV-seronegative. The sample taken for sequencing was PBMCs.

Here is the DNA: TGTGCTAGTGGTTTTTCGGGACAGGGCTACAATCAGCCCCAGCATTTT. This gives the protein CASGFSGQGYNQPQHF. The chain links TRBV12-5 with TRBJ1-5; TRBD1 fits 9 bases in the junction. V and J are trimmed by 3 bases and 3 bases, and the gene matches miss 6 bases of the junction. The germline V gene supplies CDR1 LGHNT and CDR2 FRNRAP. Its CDR3 holds 16 amino acids, cysteine through phenylalanine. The only DNA kept is the CDR3, 48 bases in frame from the first base.